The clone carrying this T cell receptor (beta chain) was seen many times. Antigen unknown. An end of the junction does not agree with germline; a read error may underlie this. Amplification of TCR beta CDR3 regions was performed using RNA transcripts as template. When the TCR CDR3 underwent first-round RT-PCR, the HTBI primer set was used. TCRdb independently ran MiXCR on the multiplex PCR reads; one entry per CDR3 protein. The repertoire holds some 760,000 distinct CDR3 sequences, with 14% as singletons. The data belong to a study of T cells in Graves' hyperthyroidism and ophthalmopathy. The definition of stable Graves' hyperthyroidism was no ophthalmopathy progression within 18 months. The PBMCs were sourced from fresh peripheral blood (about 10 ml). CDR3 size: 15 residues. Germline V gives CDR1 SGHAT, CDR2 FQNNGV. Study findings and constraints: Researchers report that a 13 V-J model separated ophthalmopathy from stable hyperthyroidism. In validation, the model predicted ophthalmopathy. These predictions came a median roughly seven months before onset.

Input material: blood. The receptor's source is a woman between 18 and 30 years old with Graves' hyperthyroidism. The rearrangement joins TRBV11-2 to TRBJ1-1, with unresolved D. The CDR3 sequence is CASNLRAVMNTEAFF. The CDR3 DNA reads TGTGCCAGCAACTTAAGAGCAGTGATGAACACTGAAGCTTTCTTT.